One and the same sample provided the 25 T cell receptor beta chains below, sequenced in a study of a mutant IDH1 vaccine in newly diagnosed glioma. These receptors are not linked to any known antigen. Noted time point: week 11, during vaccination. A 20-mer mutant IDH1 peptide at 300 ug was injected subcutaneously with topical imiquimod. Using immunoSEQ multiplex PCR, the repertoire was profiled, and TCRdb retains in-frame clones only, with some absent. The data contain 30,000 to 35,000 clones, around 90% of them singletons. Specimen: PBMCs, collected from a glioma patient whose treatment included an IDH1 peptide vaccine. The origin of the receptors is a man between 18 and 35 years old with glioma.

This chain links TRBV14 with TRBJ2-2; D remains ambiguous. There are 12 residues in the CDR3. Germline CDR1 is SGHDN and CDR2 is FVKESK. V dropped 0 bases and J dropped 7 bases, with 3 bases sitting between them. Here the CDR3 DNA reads TGTGCCAGCAGCCAAGAGGTCGGGGAGCTGTTTTTT. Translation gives CASSQEVGELFF.

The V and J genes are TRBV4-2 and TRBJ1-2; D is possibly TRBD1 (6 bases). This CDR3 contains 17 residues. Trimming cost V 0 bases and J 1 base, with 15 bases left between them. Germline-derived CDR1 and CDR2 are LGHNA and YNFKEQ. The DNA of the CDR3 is TGTGCCAGCAGCCAAGATTTGTTAGGGGACATTAACTATGGCTACACCTTC. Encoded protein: CASSQDLLGDINYGYTF.

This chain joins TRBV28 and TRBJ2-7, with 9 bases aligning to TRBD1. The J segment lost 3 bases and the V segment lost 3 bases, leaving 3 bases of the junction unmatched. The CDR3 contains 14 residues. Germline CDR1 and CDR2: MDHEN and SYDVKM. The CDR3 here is CASSLGDRDYEQYF. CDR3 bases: TGTGCCAGCAGTTTGGGGGACAGGGACTACGAGCAGTACTTC.

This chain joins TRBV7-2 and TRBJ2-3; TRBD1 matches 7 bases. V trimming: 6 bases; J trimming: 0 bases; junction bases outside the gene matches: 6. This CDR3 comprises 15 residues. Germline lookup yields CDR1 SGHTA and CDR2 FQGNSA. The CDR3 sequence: CASRLATGSTDTQYF. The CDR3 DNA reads TGTGCCAGCAGACTCGCGACAGGGAGCACAGATACGCAGTATTTT.

The CDR3 region is CAITRLAGLETEAFF. In DNA form, the CDR3 reads TGTGCCATCACCCGACTGGCGGGGCTGGAAACTGAAGCTTTCTTT. The genes are TRBV10-3 and TRBJ1-1; tentative D call: TRBD1 (5 bases). The germline V and J ends were trimmed by 7 bases and 5 bases, with 20 bases remaining between them. CDR1 is ENHRY, CDR2 SYGVKD, per germline. The CDR3 covers 15 residues.

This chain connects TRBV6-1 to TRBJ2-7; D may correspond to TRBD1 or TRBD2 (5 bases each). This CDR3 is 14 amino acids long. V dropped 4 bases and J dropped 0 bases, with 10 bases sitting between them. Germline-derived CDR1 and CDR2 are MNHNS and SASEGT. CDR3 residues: CASSGEGPSYEQYF. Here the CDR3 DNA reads TGTGCCAGCAGTGGAGAGGGGCCCTCCTACGAGCAGTACTTC.

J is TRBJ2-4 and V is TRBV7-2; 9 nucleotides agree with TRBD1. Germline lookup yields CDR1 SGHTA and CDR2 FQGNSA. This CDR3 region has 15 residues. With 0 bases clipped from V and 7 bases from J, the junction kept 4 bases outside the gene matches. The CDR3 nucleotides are TGTGCCAGCAGCTTAGCAGGGACAGGGCGCAACATTCAGTACTTC. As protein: CASSLAGTGRNIQYF.

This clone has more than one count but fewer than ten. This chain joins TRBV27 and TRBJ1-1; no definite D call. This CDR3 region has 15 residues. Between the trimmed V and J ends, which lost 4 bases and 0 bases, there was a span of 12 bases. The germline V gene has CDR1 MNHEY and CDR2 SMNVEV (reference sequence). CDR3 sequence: CASSSWSLMNTEAFF. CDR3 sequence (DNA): TGTGCCAGCAGTTCTTGGTCCCTCATGAACACTGAAGCTTTCTTT.

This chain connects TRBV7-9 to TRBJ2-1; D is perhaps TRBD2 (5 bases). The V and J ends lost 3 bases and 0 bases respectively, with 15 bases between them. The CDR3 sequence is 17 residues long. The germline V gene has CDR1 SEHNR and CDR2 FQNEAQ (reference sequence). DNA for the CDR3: TGTGCCAGCAGCTTTAGACGCGGAGGCAGCTCCTACAATGAGCAGTTCTTC. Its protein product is CASSFRRGGSSYNEQFF.

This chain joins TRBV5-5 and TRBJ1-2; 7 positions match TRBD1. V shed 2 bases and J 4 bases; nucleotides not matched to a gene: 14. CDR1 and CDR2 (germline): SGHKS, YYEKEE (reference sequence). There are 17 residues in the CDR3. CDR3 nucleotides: TGTGCCAGCAGCTTCTCACAGGGGCGCATGGAGAGCTATGGCTACACCTTC. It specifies CASSFSQGRMESYGYTF.

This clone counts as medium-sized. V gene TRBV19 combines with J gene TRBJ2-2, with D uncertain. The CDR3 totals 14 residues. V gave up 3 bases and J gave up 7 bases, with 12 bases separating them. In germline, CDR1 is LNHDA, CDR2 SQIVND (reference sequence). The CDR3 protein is CASSMTGRSGELFF. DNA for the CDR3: TGTGCCAGTAGTATGACCGGCCGGAGCGGGGAGCTGTTTTTT. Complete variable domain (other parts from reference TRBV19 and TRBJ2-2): DGGITQSPKYLFRKEGQNVTLSCEQNLNHDAMYWYRQDPGQGLRLIYYSQIVNDFQKGDIAEGYSVSREKKESFPLTVTSAQKNPTAFYLCASSMTGRSGELFFGEGSRLTVL.

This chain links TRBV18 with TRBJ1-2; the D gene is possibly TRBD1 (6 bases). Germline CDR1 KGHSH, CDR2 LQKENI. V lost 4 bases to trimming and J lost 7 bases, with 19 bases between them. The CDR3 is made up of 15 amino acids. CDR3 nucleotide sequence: TGTGCCAGCTCACATTCCGAGGCGGGGGGCGGTGGCTACACCTTC. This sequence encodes CASSHSEAGGGGYTF.

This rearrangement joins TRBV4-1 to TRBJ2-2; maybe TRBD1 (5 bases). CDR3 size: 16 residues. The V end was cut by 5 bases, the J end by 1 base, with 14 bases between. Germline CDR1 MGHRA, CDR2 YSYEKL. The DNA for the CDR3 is TGCGCCAGCAGCAATCTACAGGAGAGGAACACCGGGGAGCTGTTTTTT. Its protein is CASSNLQERNTGELFF.

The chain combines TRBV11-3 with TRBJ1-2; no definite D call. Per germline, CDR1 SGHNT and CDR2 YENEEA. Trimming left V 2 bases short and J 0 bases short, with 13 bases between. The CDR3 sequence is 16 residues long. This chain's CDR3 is CASSLSNGSSNYGYTF. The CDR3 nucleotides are TGTGCCAGCAGCTTATCCAATGGTAGCTCTAACTATGGCTACACCTTC.

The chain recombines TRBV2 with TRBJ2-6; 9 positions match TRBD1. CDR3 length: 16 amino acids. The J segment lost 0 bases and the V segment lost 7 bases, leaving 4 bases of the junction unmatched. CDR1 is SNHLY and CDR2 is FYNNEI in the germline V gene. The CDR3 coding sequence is TGTGCCAGCACCCCGGACAGGGGCTCTGGGGCCAACGTCCTGACTTTC. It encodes CASTPDRGSGANVLTF.

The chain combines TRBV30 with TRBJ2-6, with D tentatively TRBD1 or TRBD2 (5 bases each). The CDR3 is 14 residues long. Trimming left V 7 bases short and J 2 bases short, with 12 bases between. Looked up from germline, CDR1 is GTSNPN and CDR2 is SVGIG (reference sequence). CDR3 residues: CASRDGPGANVLTF. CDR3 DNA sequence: TGTGCCTCTAGGGACGGGCCTGGGGCCAACGTCCTGACTTTC.

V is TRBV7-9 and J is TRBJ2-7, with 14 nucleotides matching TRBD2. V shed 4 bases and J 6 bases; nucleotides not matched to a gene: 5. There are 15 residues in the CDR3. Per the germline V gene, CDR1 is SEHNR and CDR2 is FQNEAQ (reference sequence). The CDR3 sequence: CASSSGLAGGSEQYF. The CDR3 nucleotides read TGTGCCAGCAGCTCTGGACTAGCGGGAGGTAGCGAGCAGTACTTC.

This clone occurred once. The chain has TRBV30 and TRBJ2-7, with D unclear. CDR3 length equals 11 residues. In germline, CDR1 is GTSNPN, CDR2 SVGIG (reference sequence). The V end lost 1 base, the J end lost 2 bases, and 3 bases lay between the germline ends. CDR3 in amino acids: CAWSAAYEQYF. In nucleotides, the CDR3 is TGTGCCTGGAGTGCCGCCTACGAGCAGTACTTC.

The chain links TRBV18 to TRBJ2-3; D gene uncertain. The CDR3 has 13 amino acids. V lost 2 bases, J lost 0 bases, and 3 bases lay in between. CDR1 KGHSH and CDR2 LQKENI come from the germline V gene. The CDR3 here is CASSPYSTDTQYF. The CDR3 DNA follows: TGTGCCAGCTCACCATATAGCACAGATACGCAGTATTTT.

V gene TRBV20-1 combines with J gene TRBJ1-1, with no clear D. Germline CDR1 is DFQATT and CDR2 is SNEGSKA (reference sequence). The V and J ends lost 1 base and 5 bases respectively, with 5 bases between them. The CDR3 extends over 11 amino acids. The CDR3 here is CSARAGTEAFF. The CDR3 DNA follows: TGCAGTGCTAGAGCCGGGACTGAAGCTTTCTTT.

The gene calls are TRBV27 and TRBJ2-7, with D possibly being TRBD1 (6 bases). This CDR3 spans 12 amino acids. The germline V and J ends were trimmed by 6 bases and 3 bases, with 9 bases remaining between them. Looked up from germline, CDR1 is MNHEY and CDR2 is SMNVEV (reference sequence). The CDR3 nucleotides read TGTGCCAGCAGGCCACAGGGCTACGAGCAGTACTTC. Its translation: CASRPQGYEQYF.

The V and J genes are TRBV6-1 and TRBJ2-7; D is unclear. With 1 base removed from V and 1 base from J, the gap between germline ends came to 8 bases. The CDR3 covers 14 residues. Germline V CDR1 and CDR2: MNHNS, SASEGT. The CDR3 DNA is TGTGCCAGCAGTGAAGACCCAGCGTCCTACGAGCAGTACTTC. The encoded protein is CASSEDPASYEQYF.

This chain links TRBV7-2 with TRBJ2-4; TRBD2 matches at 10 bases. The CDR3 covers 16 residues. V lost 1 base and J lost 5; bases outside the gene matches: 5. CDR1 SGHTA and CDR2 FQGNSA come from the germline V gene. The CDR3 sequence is CASSLEAGGPQNIQYF. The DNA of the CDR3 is TGTGCCAGCAGCTTAGAAGCGGGAGGGCCTCAAAACATTCAGTACTTC.

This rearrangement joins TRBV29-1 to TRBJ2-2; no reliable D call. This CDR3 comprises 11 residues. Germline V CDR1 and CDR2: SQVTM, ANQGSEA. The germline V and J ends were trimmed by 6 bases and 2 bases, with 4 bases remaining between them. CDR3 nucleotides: TGCAGCGTGGCAAACACCGGGGAGCTGTTTTTT. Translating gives CSVANTGELFF.

The CDR3 nucleotides read TGTGCCAGCAGTGCGGACAGGGGGTACAATGAGCAGTTCTTC. This gives the protein CASSADRGYNEQFF. V usage is TRBV25-1 and J usage is TRBJ2-1, with 10 bases fitting TRBD1. The CDR3 is made up of 14 amino acids. The J segment lost 4 bases and the V segment lost 4 bases, leaving 1 base of the junction unmatched. Germline V gene sequence: CDR1 MGHDK, CDR2 SYGVNS. Using reference TRBV25-1 and TRBJ2-1 for the parts outside the CDR3, the full variable domain is EADIYQTPRYLVIGTGKKITLECSQTMGHDKMYWYQQDPGMELHLIHYSYGVNSTEKGDLSSESTVSRIRTEHFPLTLESARPSHTSQYLCASSADRGYNEQFFGPGTRLTVL.